These 19 T cell receptor beta chains came from one sample sequenced in a study of T-cell reconstitution after alpha-beta-depleted transplantation in children. Unique molecular identifiers were incorporated during preparation of the TCRbeta library. TCRdb reprocessed the PCR reads with MiXCR, giving one entry per CDR3 protein. The sample has about 20,000 distinct CDR3 sequences; about an eighth are singletons. The sample in question was PBMCs, mostly from graft donor cells, obtained 60 days after TCRalphabeta/CD19-depleted stem cell transplant. The receptors come from a female patient aged 2-9 years who had a stem cell transplant for congenital amegakaryocytic thrombocytopenia, so the T cells may come from the graft donor.

In its sample, this clonotype was seen many times. The rearrangement joins TRBV20-1 to TRBJ2-3; 10 nucleotides line up with TRBD1. This CDR3 region has 17 residues. Germline CDR1 reads DFQATT; CDR2 reads SNEGSKA (reference sequence). After removal of 7 bases from V and 5 bases from J, the junction contained 18 bases not matched to a gene. Here the CDR3 reads CSGQGAQRVLRGDTQYF. The CDR3 DNA sequence: TGCAGTGGACAGGGGGCCCAGCGGGTGCTGCGGGGAGATACGCAGTATTTT.

This clonotype occurred many times. The rearrangement uses TRBV14 and TRBJ2-7, with D perhaps given as TRBD1 or TRBD2 (5 bases each). V gave up 0 bases and J gave up 5 bases, with 8 bases separating them. The CDR3 is 13 amino acids. Germline lookup yields CDR1 SGHDN and CDR2 FVKESK. The CDR3 is CASSQELGDEQYF. CDR3 nucleotides: TGTGCCAGCAGCCAAGAATTGGGGGACGAGCAGTACTTC.

This clonotype was picked up many times. This rearrangement joins TRBV12-3 or TRBV12-4 to TRBJ2-1; 14 bases align to TRBD2. The V gene end was trimmed by 5 bases and the J gene end by 8 bases; junction bases not matched to a gene: 8. CDR3 length: 16 residues. The CDR3 loop is CASSMTSGRAYDEQFF. CDR3 nucleotides: TGTGCCAGCAGTATGACTAGCGGGAGGGCATATGATGAGCAGTTCTTC.

Many counts were recorded for this clonotype. This chain joins TRBV5-1 and TRBJ2-3; tentative D call: TRBD2 (5 bases). The V end lost 5 bases, the J end lost 4 bases, and 11 bases lay between the germline ends. CDR3 length: 13 amino acids. CDR1 SGHRS and CDR2 YFSETQ come from the germline V gene. In nucleotides, the CDR3 is TGCGCCAGCAGATTCGCTAGCCCAGATACGCAGTATTTT. Amino acids: CASRFASPDTQYF. Full variable domain (outside the CDR3, taken from reference TRBV5-1 and TRBJ2-3): KAGVTQTPRYLIKTRGQQVTLSCSPISGHRSVSWYQQTPGQGLQFLFEYFSETQRNKGNFPGRFSGRQFSNSRSEMNVSTLELGDSALYLCASRFASPDTQYFGPGTRLTVL.

This clonotype was observed at least ten times. V is TRBV7-6 and J is TRBJ1-3; possible D gene TRBD1, 5 bases. The V end was cut by 0 bases, the J end by 2 bases, with 11 bases between. Germline loops: CDR1 SGHVS, CDR2 FNYEAQ. The CDR3 length is 16 residues. CDR3 sequence: CASSLAGDGAGNTIYF. CDR3 bases: TGTGCCAGCAGCTTAGCGGGGGACGGTGCTGGAAACACCATATATTTT.

This clonotype came up many times. J is TRBJ2-5 and V is TRBV20-1, with TRBD2 matching 10 bases. The CDR3 totals 12 residues. The J segment lost 3 bases and the V segment lost 5 bases, leaving 0 bases of the junction unmatched. CDR1 is DFQATT, CDR2 SNEGSKA, per germline (reference sequence). CDR3 amino acids: CSAGLAEETQYF. CDR3 bases: TGCAGTGCTGGACTAGCGGAAGAGACCCAGTACTTC.

This clonotype has at least ten counts. The rearrangement uses TRBV12-3 or TRBV12-4 and TRBJ2-7; either TRBD1 or TRBD2 may fit D (6 bases each). The CDR3 contains 11 residues. V gave up 6 bases and J gave up 7 bases, with 10 bases separating them. CDR3 residues: CASRVGGEQYF. The CDR3 DNA is TGTGCCAGCAGGGTAGGGGGGGAGCAGTACTTC.

The chain links TRBV11-2 to TRBJ2-7, with 12 bases identical to TRBD2. CDR1 SGHAT and CDR2 FQNNGV come from the germline V gene. The CDR3 spans 16 residues. The V segment lost 5 bases and the J segment 4 bases; nucleotides outside the gene matches: 9. CDR3 in amino acids: CASSKGPGLAGYEQYF. CDR3 coding DNA: TGTGCCAGCAGCAAAGGCCCGGGACTAGCGGGTTACGAGCAGTACTTC.

This clonotype was seen many times. This chain links TRBV11-2 with TRBJ2-4, with 7 bases lining up with TRBD2. CDR1 is SGHAT and CDR2 is FQNNGV in the germline V gene. This CDR3 contains 17 residues. The junction had 14 bases not matched to a gene; V was cut back by 6 bases and J by 3 bases. CDR3 sequence: CASRSGGWRRVKNIQYF. Here the CDR3 DNA reads TGTGCCAGCAGGTCCGGGGGGTGGAGGCGAGTCAAAAACATTCAGTACTTC. Combining the CDR3 with reference TRBV11-2 and TRBJ2-4 gives the whole variable domain EAGVAQSPRYKIIEKRQSVAFWCNPISGHATLYWYQQILGQGPKLLIQFQNNGVVDDSQLPKDRFSAERLKGVDSTLKIQPAKLEDSAVYLCASRSGGWRRVKNIQYFGAGTRLSVL.

This clonotype was found a few times. The V gene is TRBV6-5, the J gene TRBJ1-3, with D perhaps matching TRBD1 (5 bases). Germline CDR1 MNHEY, CDR2 SVGAGI. Trimming removed 2 bases from V and 5 bases from J, with 10 bases in between. The CDR3 has 14 residues. CDR3 region: CASSYGDSRNTIYF. Written as DNA, the CDR3 is TGTGCCAGCAGTTACGGGGACTCACGAAACACCATATATTTT.

Many counts were recorded for this clonotype. The CDR3 loop is CSARGGQGNQPQHF. For the CDR3, the DNA is TGCAGTGCTAGAGGCGGACAGGGCAATCAGCCCCAGCATTTT. The J gene is TRBJ1-5, the V gene TRBV20-1, with 7 bases fitting TRBD1. Germline values: CDR1 DFQATT, CDR2 SNEGSKA (reference sequence). The CDR3 sequence is 14 residues long. J gave up 2 bases and V 1 base, and 2 bases lay outside the gene matches.

This clonotype is deemed medium-sized. The chain combines TRBV5-1 with TRBJ2-3; D not resolved. Deletions cut 0 bases from V and 2 bases from J, with 7 bases between. Germline V gene sequence: CDR1 SGHRS, CDR2 YFSETQ. This CDR3 comprises 14 residues. CDR3 amino acids: CASSLGGDTDTQYF. The DNA for the CDR3 is TGCGCCAGCAGCTTGGGAGGCGACACAGATACGCAGTATTTT.

This clonotype was observed many times. The chain combines TRBV11-2 with TRBJ2-5; D is possibly TRBD1 (5 bases). CDR3 length: 13 amino acids. Trimming stripped 6 bases from V and 0 bases from J, with 8 bases between. Per the germline V gene, CDR1 is SGHAT and CDR2 is FQNNGV. The CDR3 DNA is TGTGCCAGCAGGCAGGGAAACCAAGAGACCCAGTACTTC. Translated: CASRQGNQETQYF.

The chain's CDR3 is CASSLRAWSTGELFF. CDR3 DNA sequence: TGTGCCAGCAGTTTAAGGGCGTGGAGCACCGGGGAGCTGTTTTTT. The J gene is TRBJ2-2, the V gene TRBV28; no firm D call. Per germline, CDR1 MDHEN and CDR2 SYDVKM. The CDR3 runs 15 residues. Deletions cut 2 bases from V and 4 bases from J, with 11 bases between.

This chain joins TRBV4-1 and TRBJ2-1, with a tentative D call TRBD1 (5 bases). In germline, CDR1 is MGHRA, CDR2 YSYEKL. The CDR3 is made up of 16 amino acids. Trimming removed 1 base at V and 5 bases at J, with 15 bases between. CDR3 nucleotide sequence: TGCGCCAGCAGCCAAGGACCGTCCCCACAGGACAATGAGCAGTTCTTC. This codes for CASSQGPSPQDNEQFF.

This chain joins TRBV7-8 and TRBJ2-3, with 8 positions matching TRBD2. The germline gives CDR1 SGHVS, CDR2 FQNEAQ. The CDR3 sequence is 16 residues long. The V and J ends lost 5 bases and 2 bases, in that order; junction bases with no gene match: 9. The CDR3 DNA is TGTGCCAGCAGCAAAGGACTAGCCCGACTCACAGATACGCAGTATTTT. It codes for CASSKGLARLTDTQYF. Looking up the rest from reference TRBV7-8 and TRBJ2-3 gives the full variable domain: GAGVSQSPRYKVAKRGQDVALRCDPISGHVSLFWYQQALGQGPEFLTYFQNEAQLDKSGLPSDRFFAERPEGSVSTLKIQRTQQEDSAVYLCASSKGLARLTDTQYFGPGTRLTVL.

In this sample, this clonotype turned up many times. The DNA for the CDR3 is TGTGCCACCAGCAGGCTCCCGACTAGCAATGAGCAGTTCTTC. The encoded protein is CATSRLPTSNEQFF. This chain connects TRBV15 to TRBJ2-1; a weak D match, TRBD2 (6 bases). Germline CDR1 and CDR2: LNHNV and YYDKDF (reference sequence). The CDR3 sequence is 14 residues long. The V end was cut by 3 bases, the J end by 6 bases, with 12 bases between.

This clonotype occurred many times. V and J are TRBV18 and TRBJ2-3; no firm D call. This CDR3 is 15 amino acids long. Germline V gene sequence: CDR1 KGHSH, CDR2 LQKENI. V lost 2 bases, J lost 1 base, and 10 bases lay in between. CDR3 region: CASSPRGPRTDTQYF. As DNA, the CDR3 is TGTGCCAGCTCACCAAGAGGTCCTCGCACAGATACGCAGTATTTT. Together with reference TRBV18 and TRBJ2-3, the CDR3 gives the full variable domain: NAGVMQNPRHLVRRRGQEARLRCSPMKGHSHVYWYRQLPEEGLKFMVYLQKENIIDESGMPKERFSAEFPKEGPSILRIQQVVRGDSAAYFCASSPRGPRTDTQYFGPGTRLTVL.

The V call is TRBV4-3, the J call TRBJ2-2, with TRBD2 matching over 7 bases. From germline, CDR1 is LGHNA and CDR2 YSLEER. The ends lost 5 bases at V and 6 bases at J; junction bases unmatched: 9. This CDR3 contains 15 residues. The CDR3: CASSLGLVTSGELFF. The CDR3 nucleotides are TGCGCCAGCAGCTTAGGACTAGTCACTTCCGGGGAGCTGTTTTTT.